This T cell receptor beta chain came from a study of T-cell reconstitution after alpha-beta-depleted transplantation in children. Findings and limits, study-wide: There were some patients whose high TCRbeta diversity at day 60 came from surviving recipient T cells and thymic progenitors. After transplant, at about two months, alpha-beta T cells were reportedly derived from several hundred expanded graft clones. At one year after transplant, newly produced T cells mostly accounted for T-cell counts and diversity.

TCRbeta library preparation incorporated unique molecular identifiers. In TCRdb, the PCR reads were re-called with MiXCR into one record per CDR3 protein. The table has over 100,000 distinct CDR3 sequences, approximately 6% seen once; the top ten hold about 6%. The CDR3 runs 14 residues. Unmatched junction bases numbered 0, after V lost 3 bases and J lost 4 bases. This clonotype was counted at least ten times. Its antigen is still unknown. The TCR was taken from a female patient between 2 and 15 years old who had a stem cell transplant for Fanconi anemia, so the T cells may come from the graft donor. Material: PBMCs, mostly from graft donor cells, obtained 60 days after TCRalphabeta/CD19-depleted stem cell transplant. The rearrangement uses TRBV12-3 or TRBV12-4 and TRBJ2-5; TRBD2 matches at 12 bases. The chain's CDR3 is CASSLTSGGETQYF. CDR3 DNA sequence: TGTGCCAGCAGTTTGACTAGCGGGGGAGAGACCCAGTACTTC.